Following are 28 T cell receptor beta chains from one sample sequenced in a study of beta chain features in type 1 diabetes. The investigators reverse transcribed all of the isolated RNA, so they sequenced expressed TCRB transcripts. Sequencing used immunoSEQ multiplex PCR; TCRdb keeps in-frame clones, though not all of them. The sample yields over 150,000 clones, around 8.5% seen once. The sequencing input was central memory CD4+ T cells from blood. These receptors all stem from a man in his late teens or twenties in good health.

This clone was counted a few times. The chain employs TRBV7-2 and TRBJ2-2; D is unresolved. CDR1 is SGHTA, CDR2 FQGNSA, per germline. The CDR3 is made up of 15 amino acids. V lost 5 bases and J lost 7, with 17 bases in between. The CDR3 DNA reads TGTGCCAGCAGCCCCCAAAGTTCTGGCCTCGGGGAGCTGTTTTTT. Translated, it gives CASSPQSSGLGELFF.

This clone was counted only a few times. V is TRBV7-8 and J is TRBJ2-1; 8 nucleotides agree with TRBD2. Germline CDR1 and CDR2: SGHVS and FQNEAQ. The CDR3 spans 16 residues. V dropped 5 bases and J dropped 7; count of bases not matched to a gene: 13. This CDR3 is CASSLNAGGLGNEQFF. CDR3 in DNA: TGTGCCAGCAGCCTAAATGCGGGGGGACTTGGGAATGAGCAGTTCTTC. The entire variable domain, with the rest obtained from reference TRBV7-8 and TRBJ2-1, is as follows: GAGVSQSPRYKVAKRGQDVALRCDPISGHVSLFWYQQALGQGPEFLTYFQNEAQLDKSGLPSDRFFAERPEGSVSTLKIQRTQQEDSAVYLCASSLNAGGLGNEQFFGPGTRLTVL.

This chain joins TRBV7-6 and TRBJ2-2; D remains unclear. The germline V gene has CDR1 SGHVS and CDR2 FNYEAQ. The V and J ends lost 5 bases and 8 bases respectively, with 6 bases between them. This CDR3 region has 11 residues. CDR3: CASSRQGELFF. The CDR3 DNA follows: TGTGCCAGCAGCCGACAAGGGGAGCTGTTTTTT.

V gene TRBV5-6 combines with J gene TRBJ2-1; TRBD2 is a possible D gene (5 bases). Germline V gives CDR1 SGHDT, CDR2 YYEEEE. This CDR3 has 13 amino acids. Deletions cut 6 bases from V and 3 bases from J, with 10 bases between. CDR3 protein: CASKGDDYNEQFF. The CDR3 DNA reads TGTGCCAGCAAGGGAGACGACTACAATGAGCAGTTCTTC.

In its sample, this clone was seen many times. This chain connects TRBV29-1 to TRBJ2-7; tentatively, D is TRBD1 (6 bases). V lost 4 bases to trimming and J lost 2 bases, with 9 bases between them. The CDR3 totals 12 residues. Looked up from germline, CDR1 is SQVTM and CDR2 is ANQGSEA. CDR3 DNA sequence: TGCAGCGTTGGGGACATAACCTACGAGCAGTACTTC. As protein: CSVGDITYEQYF.

V and J are TRBV19 and TRBJ1-5; D unresolved. CDR1 is LNHDA and CDR2 is SQIVND in the germline V gene (reference sequence). Trimming took off 4 bases at V and 3 bases at J, with 4 bases between the two ends. The CDR3 is 12 amino acids. The CDR3 protein is CASSTVNQPQHF. DNA of the CDR3: TGTGCCAGTAGTACAGTCAATCAGCCCCAGCATTTT.

The rearrangement uses TRBV7-6 and TRBJ2-1; D not certain. V gave up 3 bases and J gave up 7 bases, with 7 bases separating them. The germline V gene has CDR1 SGHVS and CDR2 FNYEAQ. The CDR3 consists of 12 residues. Here the CDR3 DNA reads TGTGCCAGCAGCTTCCAGATAAATGAGCAGTTCTTC. Translation: CASSFQINEQFF.

The sample holds a few counts of this clone. This chain links TRBV6-5 with TRBJ1-2; TRBD1 aligns across 10 bases. This CDR3 has 15 amino acids. Germline V gives CDR1 MNHEY, CDR2 SVGAGI. V trimming: 1 base; J trimming: 7 bases; junction bases outside the gene matches: 6. CDR3 sequence (DNA): TGTGCCAGCAGTTACTGGGGACAGGGGAGGGGTGGCTACACCTTC. Protein product: CASSYWGQGRGGYTF.

The CDR3 region is CASSFAGSNTGELFF. The CDR3, as DNA: TGTGCCAGCAGCTTCGCGGGGTCGAACACCGGGGAGCTGTTTTTT. The V call is TRBV7-3, the J call TRBJ2-2; tentative D call: TRBD2 (6 bases). The V end lost 3 bases, the J end lost 0 bases, and 8 bases lay between the germline ends. The CDR3 has 15 amino acids. The V gene's germline CDR1 is SGHTA and CDR2 FQGTGA.

This clone was seen many times. This chain joins TRBV29-1 and TRBJ2-5, with 8 bases identical to TRBD1. The CDR3 runs 15 residues. The trim removed 6 bases at V and 3 bases at J, leaving 12 bases unmatched. Germline V gene sequence: CDR1 SQVTM, CDR2 ANQGSEA. Here the CDR3 reads CSVSGQGPGKETQYF. In nucleotides, the CDR3 is TGCAGCGTATCCGGACAGGGTCCGGGAAAAGAGACCCAGTACTTC.

This clone was observed many times. This chain joins TRBV5-4 and TRBJ2-7; TRBD1 is a possible D gene (6 bases). This CDR3 has 13 amino acids. Trimming stripped 0 bases from V and 4 bases from J, with 8 bases between. Germline assignment: CDR1 SGHNT and CDR2 YYREEE (reference sequence). DNA of the CDR3: TGTGCCAGCAGCTTGGAGCAGGGGTACGAGCAGTACTTC. Protein product: CASSLEQGYEQYF.

This clone was seen repeatedly, ten times or more. The same CDR3 also results from other DNA sequences found in this sample. This sequence joins TRBV4-3 and TRBJ1-5; D unclear. Germline CDR1 and CDR2: LGHNA and YSLEER. V lost 0 bases, J lost 7 bases, and 7 bases lay in between. CDR3 length: 13 amino acids. CDR3 nucleotide sequence: TGCGCCAGCAGCCAAGACCTCCTACAGCCCCAGCATTTT. Protein: CASSQDLLQPQHF.

The rearrangement uses TRBV4-3 and TRBJ2-2, with 10 positions matching TRBD1. The CDR3 has 15 residues. Germline CDR1 and CDR2: LGHNA and YSLEER. The J segment lost 4 bases and the V segment lost 4 bases, leaving 3 bases of the junction unmatched. The CDR3 DNA reads TGCGCCAGCAGCCGCCGGACAGGGGGCACCGGGGAGCTGTTTTTT. Amino acids: CASSRRTGGTGELFF.

This clone was seen more than once but under ten times. The rearrangement joins TRBV9 to TRBJ2-5; 9 bases align to TRBD2. CDR1 is SGDLS, CDR2 YYNGEE, per germline. The CDR3 runs 16 residues. V lost 0 bases, J lost 3 bases, and 6 bases stayed unmatched. Here the CDR3 reads CASSVGGSGGEETQYF. The CDR3 nucleotides read TGTGCCAGCAGCGTAGGGGGTAGCGGGGGCGAAGAGACCCAGTACTTC.

This clone was found a few times. CDR3 protein: CASAGGLASGANVLTF. The CDR3 coding sequence is TGTGCCAGCGCTGGGGGGTTAGCCTCTGGGGCCAACGTCCTGACTTTC. The chain couples TRBV7-8 to TRBJ2-6; possible D gene TRBD2, 6 bases. The germline V gene encodes CDR1 SGHVS and CDR2 FQNEAQ. The CDR3 extends over 16 amino acids. Trimming pared 8 bases from V and 0 bases from J, leaving 14 bases between.

In this sample, this clone turned up a few times. The chain combines TRBV6-5 with TRBJ2-7; 10 nucleotides match TRBD1. CDR3 length equals 15 residues. The germline V gene encodes CDR1 MNHEY and CDR2 SVGAGI. After removal of 2 bases from V and 7 bases from J, the junction contained 8 bases not matched to a gene. CDR3 nucleotides: TGTGCCAGCAGTTACGAGGGACAGGGGATGCGGGAGCAGTACTTC. Translating gives CASSYEGQGMREQYF.

V is TRBV11-2 and J is TRBJ2-1, with D possibly matching TRBD2 (6 bases). CDR3 size: 15 residues. Trimming stripped 3 bases from V and 0 bases from J, with 9 bases between. Germline V CDR1 and CDR2: SGHAT, FQNNGV. CDR3 in DNA: TGTGCCAGCAGCTTCGGGGGAAGCTCCTACAATGAGCAGTTCTTC. Translating it yields CASSFGGSSYNEQFF.

This clone was picked up a small number of times. V and J are TRBV7-9 and TRBJ2-5; TRBD1 aligns across 9 bases. Germline CDR1 and CDR2: SEHNR and FQNEAQ (reference sequence). V dropped 2 bases and J dropped 0; count of bases not matched to a gene: 7. The CDR3 loop spans 17 amino acids. The CDR3 DNA reads as TGTGCCAGCAGCTTACTGGGGACAGGGAGGTACCAAGAGACCCAGTACTTC. This translates into CASSLLGTGRYQETQYF.

Many counts were recorded for this clone. The chain uses TRBV30 and TRBJ1-1, with D tentatively TRBD1 (5 bases). Germline CDR1 GTSNPN, CDR2 SVGIG (reference sequence). The ends were cut back, 0 bases at V and 0 bases at J, with 11 bases in the middle. The CDR3 runs 15 residues. Written as DNA, the CDR3 is TGTGCCTGGAGTGTACGGGGAGGGGTGAACACTGAAGCTTTCTTT. This codes for CAWSVRGGVNTEAFF.

This clone has only a few counts. The chain uses TRBV4-3 and TRBJ2-5; 7 bases agree with TRBD1. The V gene end was trimmed by 4 bases and the J gene end by 4 bases; junction bases not matched to a gene: 6. Germline assignment: CDR1 LGHNA and CDR2 YSLEER. CDR3 length equals 14 residues. This CDR3 reads CASSLIRQGETQYF. In nucleotides, the CDR3 is TGCGCCAGCAGCCTAATCAGACAGGGAGAGACCCAGTACTTC.

The rearrangement joins TRBV11-2 to TRBJ2-3; no clear D gene. Per germline, CDR1 SGHAT and CDR2 FQNNGV. Trimming took off 4 bases at V and 5 bases at J, with 16 bases between the two ends. The CDR3 has 15 amino acids. CDR3 residues: CASSSIRGAQDTQYF. The CDR3 DNA reads as TGTGCCAGCAGCTCCATTCGAGGTGCCCAAGATACGCAGTATTTT.

This clone was counted a few times. The CDR3 DNA is TGTGCCAGCAGGGGACAGGGGGCTTCATACGAGCAGTACTTC. Translated, it gives CASRGQGASYEQYF. The chain combines TRBV6-5 with TRBJ2-7, with 12 positions matching TRBD1. The CDR3 has 14 amino acids. V shed 6 bases and J 4 bases; nucleotides not matched to a gene: 4. The V gene's germline CDR1 is MNHEY and CDR2 SVGAGI.

This clone has a handful of counts. The V gene is TRBV6-5, the J gene TRBJ1-1, with TRBD1 as a possible D gene (5 bases). V was pared by 2 bases and J by 4 bases, with 17 bases between. The CDR3 is 16 amino acids. Germline CDR1 and CDR2: MNHEY and SVGAGI. CDR3 amino acids: CASSYPMRTGGTEAFF. The CDR3 DNA is TGTGCCAGCAGTTACCCCATGAGGACGGGGGGCACTGAAGCTTTCTTT.

The rearrangement links TRBV30 to TRBJ1-2; no clear D gene. V was trimmed by 0 bases and J by 6 bases, leaving 11 bases between them. Germline V gene data show CDR1 as GTSNPN and CDR2 as SVGIG (reference sequence). The CDR3 totals 13 residues. The CDR3 here is CAWSVLPRHGYTF. For the CDR3, the DNA is TGTGCCTGGAGTGTACTCCCTCGTCATGGCTACACCTTC.

CDR3 coding DNA: TGTGCCAGCAGCTCTCGGGACAGACGCCACTCTGGAAACACCATATATTTT. Translating gives CASSSRDRRHSGNTIYF. J is TRBJ1-3 and V is TRBV5-4; 7 nucleotides agree with TRBD1. The CDR3 is made up of 17 amino acids. V lost 3 bases and J lost 0; bases outside the gene matches: 9. Germline V gene sequence: CDR1 SGHNT, CDR2 YYREEE (reference sequence).

The V gene is TRBV11-3, the J gene TRBJ2-3; 7 bases align to TRBD1. The CDR3 has 14 amino acids. V lost 5 bases, J lost 1 base, and 3 bases stayed unmatched. Germline values: CDR1 SGHNT, CDR2 YENEEA. CDR3 nucleotide sequence: TGTGCCAGCAGCCCTACAGGGGGCACAGATACGCAGTATTTT. It yields the protein CASSPTGGTDTQYF. Drawing the rest from reference TRBV11-3 and TRBJ2-3, the complete variable domain is EAGVVQSPRYKIIEKKQPVAFWCNPISGHNTLYWYLQNLGQGPELLIRYENEEAVDDSQLPKDRFSAERLKGVDSTLKIQPAELGDSAVYLCASSPTGGTDTQYFGPGTRLTVL.

This clone was seen ten or more times. CDR3 DNA: TGTGCCAGCAGTACTTGGACAGGGAAAACCTACGAGCAGTACTTC. Translated: CASSTWTGKTYEQYF. J is TRBJ2-7 and V is TRBV28; 8 nucleotides line up with TRBD1. CDR3 length equals 15 residues. The J segment lost 2 bases and the V segment lost 5 bases, leaving 8 bases of the junction unmatched. The germline V gene has CDR1 MDHEN and CDR2 SYDVKM.

The chain has TRBV27 and TRBJ1-1, with 8 positions matching TRBD1. Trimming at V came to 8 bases and at J to 5 bases, leaving 13 bases not matched to a gene. This CDR3 comprises 15 residues. CDR1 is MNHEY and CDR2 is SMNVEV in the germline V gene (reference sequence). CDR3 protein: CASRRTGTLGTEAFF. The CDR3 DNA reads as TGTGCCAGCCGCCGGACAGGGACTTTGGGAACTGAAGCTTTCTTT.